The present TCR beta chain was sequenced within a study of prognosis after radiotherapy for stage I lung cancer. The table lists this clonotype with many counts. There are 19 residues in the CDR3. V gave up 2 bases and J gave up 0 bases; unmatched junction bases: 11. Germline V gene data show CDR1 as SNHLY and CDR2 as FYNNEI. Two-round multiplex PCR amplified TCR beta CDR3 from genomic DNA. Gene-specific primers for each TRBV and TRBJ gene drove first-round PCR. TCRdb independently ran MiXCR on the multiplex PCR reads; one entry per CDR3 protein. This table holds fewer than 40,000 distinct CDR3 sequences, 25% to 40% found once.

The gene calls are TRBV2 and TRBJ1-5; TRBD1 agrees at 9 bases. This specimen consisted of PBMCs, obtained before or after stereotactic body radiation therapy (not recorded which). The receptor comes from a donor older than 45 with non-small cell lung cancer. The CDR3 spells CASSELGQGPEHSNQPQHF. CDR3 DNA sequence: TGTGCCAGCAGTGAATTGGGACAGGGCCCAGAGCATAGCAATCAGCCCCAGCATTTT.